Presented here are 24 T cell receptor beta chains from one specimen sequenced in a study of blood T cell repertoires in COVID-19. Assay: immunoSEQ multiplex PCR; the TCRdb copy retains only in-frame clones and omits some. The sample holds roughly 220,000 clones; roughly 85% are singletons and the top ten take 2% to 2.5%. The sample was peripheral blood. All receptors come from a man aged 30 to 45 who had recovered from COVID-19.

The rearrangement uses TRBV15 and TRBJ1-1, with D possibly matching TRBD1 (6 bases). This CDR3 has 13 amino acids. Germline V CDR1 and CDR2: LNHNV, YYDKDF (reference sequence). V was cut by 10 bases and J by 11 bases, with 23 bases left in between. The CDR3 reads CASKRKQGLHAFF. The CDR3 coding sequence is TGTGCCAGTAAGAGAAAACAGGGCCTTCATGCTTTCTTT.

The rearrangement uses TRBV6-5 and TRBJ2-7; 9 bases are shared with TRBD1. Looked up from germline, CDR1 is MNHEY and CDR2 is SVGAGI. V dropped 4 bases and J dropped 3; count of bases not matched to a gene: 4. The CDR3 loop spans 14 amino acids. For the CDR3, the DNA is TGTGCCAGCAGTTCGGACAGGGGTTTCTACGAGCAGTACTTC. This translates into CASSSDRGFYEQYF.

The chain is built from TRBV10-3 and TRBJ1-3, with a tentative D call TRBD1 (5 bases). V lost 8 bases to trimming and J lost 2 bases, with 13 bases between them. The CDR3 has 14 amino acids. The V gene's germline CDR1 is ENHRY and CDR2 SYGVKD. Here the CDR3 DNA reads TGTGCCATCGGGGCCAGGGAAGCTGGAAACACCATATATTTT. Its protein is CAIGAREAGNTIYF.

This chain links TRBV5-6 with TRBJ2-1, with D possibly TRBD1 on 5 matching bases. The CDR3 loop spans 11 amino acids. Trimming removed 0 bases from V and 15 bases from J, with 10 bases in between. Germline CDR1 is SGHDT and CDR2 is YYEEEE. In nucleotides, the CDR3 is TGTGCCAGCAGCTTGGCAAGGGGTATGTTCTTC. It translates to CASSLARGMFF.

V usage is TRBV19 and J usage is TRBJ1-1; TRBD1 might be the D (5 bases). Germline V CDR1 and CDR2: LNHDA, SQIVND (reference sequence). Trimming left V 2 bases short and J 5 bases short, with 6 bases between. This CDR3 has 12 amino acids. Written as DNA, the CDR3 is TGTGCCAGTAGTATAAAGGGGACTGAAGCTTTCTTT. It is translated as CASSIKGTEAFF.

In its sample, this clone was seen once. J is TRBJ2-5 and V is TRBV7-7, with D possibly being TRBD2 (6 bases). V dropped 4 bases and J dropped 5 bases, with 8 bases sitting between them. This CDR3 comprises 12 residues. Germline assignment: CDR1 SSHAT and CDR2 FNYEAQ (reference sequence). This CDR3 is CASSSRGETQYF. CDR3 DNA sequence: TGTGCCAGCAGCTCCCGGGGGGAGACCCAGTACTTC.

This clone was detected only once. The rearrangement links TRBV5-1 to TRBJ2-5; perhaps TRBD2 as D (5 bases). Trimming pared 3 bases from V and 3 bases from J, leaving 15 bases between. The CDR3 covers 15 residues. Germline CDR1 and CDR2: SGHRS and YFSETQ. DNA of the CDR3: TGCGCCAGCAGCTGGCAGGCGAGCGGTAAAGAGACCCAGTACTTC. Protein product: CASSWQASGKETQYF.

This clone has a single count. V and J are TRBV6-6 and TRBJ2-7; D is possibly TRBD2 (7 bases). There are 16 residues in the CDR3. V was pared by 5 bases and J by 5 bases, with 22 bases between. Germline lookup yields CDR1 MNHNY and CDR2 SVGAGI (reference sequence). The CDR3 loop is CASSPSFGGRLDEQYF. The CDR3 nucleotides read TGTGCCAGCAGTCCCTCCTTCGGGGGGCGATTAGACGAGCAGTACTTC.

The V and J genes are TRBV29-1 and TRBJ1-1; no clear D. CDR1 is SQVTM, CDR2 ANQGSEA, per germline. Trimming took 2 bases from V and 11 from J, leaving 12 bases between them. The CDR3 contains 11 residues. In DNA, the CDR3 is TGCAGCGTTGAACTCACGAATGAGGCTTTCTTT. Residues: CSVELTNEAFF.

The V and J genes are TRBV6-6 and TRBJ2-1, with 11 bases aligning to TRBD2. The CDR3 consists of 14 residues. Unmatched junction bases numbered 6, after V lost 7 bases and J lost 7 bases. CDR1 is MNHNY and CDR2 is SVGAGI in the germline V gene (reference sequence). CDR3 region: CASMTSGVGNEQFF. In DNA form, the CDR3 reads TGTGCCAGCATGACTAGCGGGGTCGGGAATGAGCAGTTCTTC.

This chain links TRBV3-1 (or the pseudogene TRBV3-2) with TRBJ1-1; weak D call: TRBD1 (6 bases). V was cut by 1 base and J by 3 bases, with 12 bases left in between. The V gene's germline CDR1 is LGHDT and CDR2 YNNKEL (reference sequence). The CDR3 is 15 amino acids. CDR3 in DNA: TGTGCCAGCAGCCAAGGTTGGCAGGGGCACACTGAAGCTTTCTTT. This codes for CASSQGWQGHTEAFF.

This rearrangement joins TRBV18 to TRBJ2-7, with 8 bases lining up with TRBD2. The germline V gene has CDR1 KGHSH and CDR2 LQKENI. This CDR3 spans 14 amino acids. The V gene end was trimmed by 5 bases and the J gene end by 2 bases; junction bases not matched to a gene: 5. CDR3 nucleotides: TGTGCCAGCTCATATAAGCGGGGGCCCTACGAGCAGTACTTC. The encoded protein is CASSYKRGPYEQYF. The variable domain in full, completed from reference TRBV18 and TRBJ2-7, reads NAGVMQNPRHLVRRRGQEARLRCSPMKGHSHVYWYRQLPEEGLKFMVYLQKENIIDESGMPKERFSAEFPKEGPSILRIQQVVRGDSAAYFCASSYKRGPYEQYFGPGTRLTVT.

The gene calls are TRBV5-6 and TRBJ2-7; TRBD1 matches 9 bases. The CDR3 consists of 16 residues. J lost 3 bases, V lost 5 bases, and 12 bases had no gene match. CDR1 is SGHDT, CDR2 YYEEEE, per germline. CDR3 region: CASRDGTGQLNYEQYF. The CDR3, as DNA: TGTGCCAGCAGAGATGGGACAGGGCAACTCAACTACGAGCAGTACTTC.

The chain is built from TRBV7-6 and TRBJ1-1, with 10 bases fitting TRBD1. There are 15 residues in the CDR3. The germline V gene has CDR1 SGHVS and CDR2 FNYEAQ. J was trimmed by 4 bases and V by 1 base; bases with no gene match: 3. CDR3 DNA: TGTGCCAGCAGCTTAGTGGGACAGGGGATCACTGAAGCTTTCTTT. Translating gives CASSLVGQGITEAFF. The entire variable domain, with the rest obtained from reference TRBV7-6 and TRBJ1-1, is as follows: GAGVSQSPRYKVTKRGQDVALRCDPISGHVSLYWYRQALGQGPEFLTYFNYEAQQDKSGLPNDRFSAERPEGSISTLTIQRTEQRDSAMYRCASSLVGQGITEAFFGQGTRLTVV.

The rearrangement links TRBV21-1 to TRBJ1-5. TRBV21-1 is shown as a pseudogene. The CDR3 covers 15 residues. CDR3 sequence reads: CASSLPPGGAQPQHF. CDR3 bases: TGTGCCAGCAGCCTCCCTCCGGGAGGGGCACAGCCCCAGCATTTT.

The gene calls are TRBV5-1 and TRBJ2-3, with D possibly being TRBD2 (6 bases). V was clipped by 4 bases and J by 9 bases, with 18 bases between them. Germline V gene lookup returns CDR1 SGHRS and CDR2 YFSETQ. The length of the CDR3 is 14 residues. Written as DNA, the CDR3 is TGCGCCAGCAGCCCGGGGACTGGCCCCTTGACGCAGTATTTT. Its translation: CASSPGTGPLTQYF.

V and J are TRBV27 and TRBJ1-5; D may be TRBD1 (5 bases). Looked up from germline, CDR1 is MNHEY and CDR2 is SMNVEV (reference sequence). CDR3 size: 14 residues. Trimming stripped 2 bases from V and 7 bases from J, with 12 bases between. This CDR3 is CASSLAGMEQPQHF. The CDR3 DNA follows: TGTGCCAGCAGTTTAGCAGGGATGGAGCAGCCCCAGCATTTT.

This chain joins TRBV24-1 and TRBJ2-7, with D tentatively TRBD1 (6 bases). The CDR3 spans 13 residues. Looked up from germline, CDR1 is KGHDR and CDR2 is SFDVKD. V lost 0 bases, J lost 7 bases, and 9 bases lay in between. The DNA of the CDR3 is TGTGCCACCAGTGATTTGGTGGGGGCAGAGCAGTACTTC. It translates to CATSDLVGAEQYF.

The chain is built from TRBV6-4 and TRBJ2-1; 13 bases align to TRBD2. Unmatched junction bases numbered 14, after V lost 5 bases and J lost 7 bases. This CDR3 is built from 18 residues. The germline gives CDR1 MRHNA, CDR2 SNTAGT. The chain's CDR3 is CASSSGTSGASSGNEQFF. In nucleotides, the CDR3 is TGTGCCAGCAGTTCCGGGACTAGCGGGGCGTCGTCAGGTAATGAGCAGTTCTTC.

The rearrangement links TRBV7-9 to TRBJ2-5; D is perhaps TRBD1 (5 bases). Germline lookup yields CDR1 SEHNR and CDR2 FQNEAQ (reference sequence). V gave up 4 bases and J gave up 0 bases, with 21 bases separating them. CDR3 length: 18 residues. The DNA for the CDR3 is TGTGCCAGCAGCTCAGACAGACATATGGATGGGTACCAAGAGACCCAGTACTTC. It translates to CASSSDRHMDGYQETQYF.

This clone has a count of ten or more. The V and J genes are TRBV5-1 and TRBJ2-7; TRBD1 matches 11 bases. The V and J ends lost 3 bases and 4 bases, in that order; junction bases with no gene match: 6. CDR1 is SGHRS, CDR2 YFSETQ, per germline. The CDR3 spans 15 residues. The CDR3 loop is CASSSRDRGIYEQYF. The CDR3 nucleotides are TGCGCCAGCAGCTCCCGGGACAGGGGGATTTACGAGCAGTACTTC.

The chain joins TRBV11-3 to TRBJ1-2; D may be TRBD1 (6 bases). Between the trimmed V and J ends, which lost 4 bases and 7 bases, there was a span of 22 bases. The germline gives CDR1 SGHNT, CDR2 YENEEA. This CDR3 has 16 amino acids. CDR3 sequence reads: CASSSYQGNRAGGYTF. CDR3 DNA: TGTGCCAGCAGCTCTTACCAGGGTAACAGGGCGGGTGGCTACACCTTC.

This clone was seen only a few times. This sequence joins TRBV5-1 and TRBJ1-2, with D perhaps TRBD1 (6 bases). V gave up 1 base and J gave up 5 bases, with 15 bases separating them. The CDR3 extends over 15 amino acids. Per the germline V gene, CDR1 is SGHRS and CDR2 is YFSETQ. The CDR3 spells CASSLTQQGGYGYTF. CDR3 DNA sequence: TGCGCCAGCAGCTTGACTCAACAGGGAGGGTATGGCTACACCTTC.

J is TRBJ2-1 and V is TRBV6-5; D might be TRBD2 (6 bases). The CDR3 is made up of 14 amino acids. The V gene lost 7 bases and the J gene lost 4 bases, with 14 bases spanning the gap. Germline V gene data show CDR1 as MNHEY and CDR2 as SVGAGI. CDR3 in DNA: TGTGCCAGCAAGACTAGGGAGAATTACAATGAGCAGTTCTTC. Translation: CASKTRENYNEQFF.